The 25 T cell receptor beta chains below all came from one sample that was sequenced in a study of blood T cell repertoires in COVID-19 (TCRdb year 2020). To prepare the library, the immunoSEQ multiplex PCR assay was applied. TCRdb stores this immuneACCESS table with in-frame sequences only. Part of the clones is absent; in the studies checked, under half of the shortfall reflects unresolved V genes, and no reason is known for the rest. This sample gives over 150,000 clones in total; 85% to 90% of them show up just once. The top ten clones comprise under 0.7% of the sample. Sample: peripheral blood. The source of these receptors is a man aged 55 to 69 with COVID-19, enrolled during active disease.

The V and J genes are TRBV6-5 and TRBJ1-1; 7 nucleotides line up with TRBD1. Germline lookup yields CDR1 MNHEY and CDR2 SVGAGI. The CDR3 contains 16 residues. Trimming at V came to 4 bases and at J to 0 bases, leaving 8 bases not matched to a gene. The CDR3 protein is CASSSWTGPLNTEAFF. The CDR3 DNA is TGTGCCAGCAGTTCCTGGACAGGTCCTTTGAACACTGAAGCTTTCTTT.

The chain couples TRBV6-5 to TRBJ2-7; possibly TRBD2 for D (5 bases). With 6 bases removed from V and 0 bases from J, the gap between germline ends came to 15 bases. CDR1 is MNHEY and CDR2 is SVGAGI in the germline V gene. This CDR3 is built from 15 residues. The chain's CDR3 is CASSPFGESSYEQYF. The CDR3 DNA reads as TGTGCCAGCAGCCCGTTCGGGGAAAGCTCCTACGAGCAGTACTTC.

The rearrangement joins TRBV19 to TRBJ2-5; D is possibly TRBD2 (6 bases). Germline V gene lookup returns CDR1 LNHDA and CDR2 SQIVND (reference sequence). V gave up 8 bases and J gave up 10 bases, with 17 bases separating them. This CDR3 region has 12 residues. The CDR3 region has the DNA TGTGCCAGTGTTGACGACTGGGGGGACCAGTACTTC. This encodes CASVDDWGDQYF.

The rearrangement uses TRBV28 and TRBJ1-5; weak D call: TRBD1 (5 bases). Trimming pared 2 bases from V and 9 bases from J, leaving 8 bases between. This CDR3 has 12 amino acids. Germline V gene data show CDR1 as MDHEN and CDR2 as SYDVKM. This CDR3 is CASSLGGRPQHF. The CDR3 DNA is TGTGCCAGCAGTTTAGGGGGGAGGCCCCAGCATTTT.

CDR3 nucleotide sequence: TGTGCCAGCAGCTTAGATCCGGGGAGCTCCTACGAGCAGTACTTC. Protein: CASSLDPGSSYEQYF. This chain joins TRBV11-2 and TRBJ2-7, with D maybe TRBD2 (5 bases). The germline V gene encodes CDR1 SGHAT and CDR2 FQNNGV. The V end was cut by 0 bases, the J end by 0 bases, with 9 bases between. The CDR3 runs to 15 residues.

The chain uses TRBV20-1 and TRBJ2-5; weak D call: TRBD2 (5 bases). Germline assignment: CDR1 DFQATT and CDR2 SNEGSKA (reference sequence). Trimming left V 3 bases short and J 5 bases short, with 10 bases between. The CDR3 sequence is 12 residues long. The CDR3 bases are TGCAGTGCTAGTTGGCAGCGGGAGACCCAGTACTTC. It is translated as CSASWQRETQYF.

V gene TRBV3-1 (or the pseudogene TRBV3-2) combines with J gene TRBJ1-6; D uncertain. The CDR3 spans 14 residues. Trimming left V 1 base short and J 2 bases short, with 3 bases between. Germline-derived CDR1 and CDR2 are LGHDT and YNNKEL (reference sequence). For the CDR3, the DNA is TGTGCCAGCAGCCAAGGCGCCTATAATTCACCCCTCCACTTT. Encoded protein: CASSQGAYNSPLHF.

This clone was counted between two and nine times. The chain combines TRBV7-8 with TRBJ1-2; D remains unclear. Trimming cost V 3 bases and J 0 bases, with 5 bases left between them. Looked up from germline, CDR1 is SGHVS and CDR2 is FQNEAQ. The CDR3 totals 13 residues. For the CDR3, the DNA is TGTGCCAGCAGCTTTGACTCTAACTATGGCTACACCTTC. Translated, it gives CASSFDSNYGYTF. The full variable domain, in which reference TRBV7-8 and TRBJ1-2 provide the parts outside the CDR3, is GAGVSQSPRYKVAKRGQDVALRCDPISGHVSLFWYQQALGQGPEFLTYFQNEAQLDKSGLPSDRFFAERPEGSVSTLKIQRTQQEDSAVYLCASSFDSNYGYTFGSGTRLTVV.

This clone was seen a handful of times. This chain joins TRBV6-4 and TRBJ2-1, with D tentatively TRBD2 (6 bases). The CDR3 runs 17 residues. V shed 0 bases and J shed 8 bases, with 20 bases lying between them. Germline V gives CDR1 MRHNA, CDR2 SNTAGT. In nucleotides, the CDR3 is TGTGCCAGCAGTGACTCCCCTTTCGGGAGCGGATTACATGAGCAGTTCTTC. Residues: CASSDSPFGSGLHEQFF.

The V call is TRBV29-1, the J call TRBJ1-4; the match to TRBD1 covers 7 bases. The ends lost 6 bases at V and 3 bases at J; junction bases unmatched: 10. From germline, CDR1 is SQVTM and CDR2 ANQGSEA. The CDR3 loop spans 15 amino acids. CDR3 region: CSVAIQGSANEKLFF. Here the CDR3 DNA reads TGCAGCGTCGCAATACAGGGGTCGGCTAATGAAAAACTGTTTTTT.

The chain is built from TRBV6-2 or TRBV6-3 and TRBJ1-2; TRBD1 aligns across 7 bases. The J segment lost 4 bases and the V segment lost 5 bases, leaving 4 bases of the junction unmatched. The length of the CDR3 is 13 residues. In germline, CDR1 is MNHEY, CDR2 SVGEGT. The CDR3 region is CASSQQGLYGYTF. In DNA form, the CDR3 reads TGTGCCAGCAGTCAACAGGGGCTCTATGGCTACACCTTC.

This clone was recorded once. J is TRBJ2-3 and V is TRBV5-1, with D possibly TRBD2 on 5 matching bases. The CDR3 spans 14 residues. Trimming pared 2 bases from V and 6 bases from J, leaving 13 bases between. Germline CDR1 and CDR2: SGHRS and YFSETQ. Here the CDR3 reads CASSLRTPSDTQYF. CDR3 DNA: TGCGCCAGCAGCTTACGGACTCCATCGGATACGCAGTATTTT.

The DNA for the CDR3 is TGTGCCAGCAGCCGGACAGCCAACAATCAGCCCCAGCATTTT. Protein: CASSRTANNQPQHF. The chain has TRBV7-6 and TRBJ1-5; D possibly corresponds to TRBD1 (6 bases). Germline V gene data show CDR1 as SGHVS and CDR2 as FNYEAQ. Trimming took 5 bases from V and 3 from J, leaving 11 bases between them. The CDR3 sequence is 14 residues long.

This chain links TRBV28 with TRBJ1-2, with D tentatively TRBD1 (6 bases). The germline V gene encodes CDR1 MDHEN and CDR2 SYDVKM. V lost 5 bases, J lost 8 bases, and 12 bases lay in between. This CDR3 spans 12 amino acids. The CDR3 loop reads CASSPKGVGYTF. The CDR3 DNA reads as TGTGCCAGCAGTCCCAAGGGGGTAGGCTACACCTTC.

This chain links TRBV25-1 with TRBJ1-6; 7 positions match TRBD1. This CDR3 spans 14 amino acids. Germline loops: CDR1 MGHDK, CDR2 SYGVNS. J lost 7 bases, V lost 6 bases, and 6 bases had no gene match. The CDR3 reads CASRPTGQNSPLHF. The CDR3 DNA sequence: TGTGCCAGCAGACCCACGGGACAGAATTCACCCCTCCACTTT.

This rearrangement joins TRBV11-2 to TRBJ1-1; D is undetermined. The CDR3 totals 14 residues. CDR1 is SGHAT, CDR2 FQNNGV, per germline. V shed 5 bases and J shed 0 bases, with 10 bases lying between them. The CDR3 here is CASSDRTVNTEAFF. Here the CDR3 DNA reads TGTGCCAGCAGCGACCGTACAGTGAACACTGAAGCTTTCTTT.

The V call is TRBV24-1, the J call TRBJ2-7; 7 nucleotides line up with TRBD1. CDR3 length: 14 residues. The V gene end was trimmed by 6 bases and the J gene end by 7 bases; junction bases not matched to a gene: 11. The germline CDR1 and CDR2 sequences are KGHDR and SFDVKD. CDR3 region: CATSPRGSSDEQYF. The DNA of the CDR3 is TGTGCCACCAGTCCCAGGGGGAGCTCTGATGAGCAGTACTTC.

This rearrangement joins TRBV5-4 to TRBJ2-2; 7 nucleotides line up with TRBD2. CDR1 SGHNT and CDR2 YYREEE come from the germline V gene (reference sequence). The CDR3 totals 15 residues. V shed 5 bases, J shed 5 bases, and the junction held 9 bases outside the gene matches. The CDR3: CASSLAATVTGELFF. DNA of the CDR3: TGTGCCAGCAGTCTAGCGGCAACAGTAACCGGGGAGCTGTTTTTT.

V is TRBV5-8 and J is TRBJ1-5; TRBD1 agrees at 11 bases. The J segment lost 0 bases and the V segment lost 4 bases, leaving 9 bases of the junction unmatched. CDR3 length: 18 amino acids. Germline assignment: CDR1 SGHTS and CDR2 YDEGEE. CDR3 in DNA: TGTGCCAGCAGCCGGGACAGGGGGAACTACGGTAGCAATCAGCCCCAGCATTTT. Translation: CASSRDRGNYGSNQPQHF.

The gene calls are TRBV24-1 and TRBJ2-5; D remains unclear. Germline-derived CDR1 and CDR2 are KGHDR and SFDVKD. Trimming took off 6 bases at V and 2 bases at J, with 6 bases between the two ends. The CDR3 runs to 12 residues. CDR3: CATSQKQETQYF. The CDR3 DNA reads as TGTGCCACCAGTCAAAAACAAGAGACCCAGTACTTC.

The chain links TRBV7-2 to TRBJ1-6; 7 nucleotides agree with TRBD1. The V segment lost 4 bases and the J segment 4 bases; nucleotides outside the gene matches: 4. Germline V gene data show CDR1 as SGHTA and CDR2 as FQGNSA. The CDR3 sequence is 15 residues long. The CDR3: CASSSGQAYNSPLHF. CDR3 bases: TGTGCCAGCAGCTCCGGACAGGCTTATAATTCACCCCTCCACTTT.

The chain combines TRBV18 with TRBJ2-5; D uncertain. The V gene's germline CDR1 is KGHSH and CDR2 LQKENI. The V end lost 3 bases, the J end lost 2 bases, and 10 bases lay between the germline ends. This CDR3 spans 14 amino acids. The chain's CDR3 is CASSPNRAQETQYF. In DNA form, the CDR3 reads TGTGCCAGCTCACCGAACAGAGCACAAGAGACCCAGTACTTC.

J is TRBJ2-7 and V is TRBV24-1, with 11 bases identical to TRBD2. Looked up from germline, CDR1 is KGHDR and CDR2 is SFDVKD. Trimming removed 7 bases from V and 4 bases from J; junction bases left unmatched: 8. This CDR3 is built from 15 residues. The CDR3 region is CATSQGLAETYEQYF. CDR3 sequence (DNA): TGTGCCACCAGCCAGGGACTAGCGGAAACGTACGAGCAGTACTTC.

The chain has TRBV28 and TRBJ1-2, with 8 bases identical to TRBD1. CDR3 length equals 14 residues. CDR1 and CDR2 (germline): MDHEN, SYDVKM. Unmatched junction bases numbered 7, after V lost 4 bases and J lost 6 bases. CDR3 sequence: CASSSAGGGDGYTF. The CDR3 coding sequence is TGTGCCAGCAGTTCGGCAGGGGGCGGGGATGGCTACACCTTC.

The chain is built from TRBV28 and TRBJ1-5, with 9 bases identical to TRBD1. V lost 6 bases and J lost 7; bases outside the gene matches: 16. From germline, CDR1 is MDHEN and CDR2 SYDVKM. This CDR3 spans 17 amino acids. The CDR3 sequence: CASSPEKAGTGFQPQHF. CDR3 nucleotides: TGTGCCAGCAGCCCAGAAAAGGCTGGGACAGGGTTCCAGCCCCAGCATTTT.